This T cell receptor (beta chain) stems from a study of T cell clonotyping in hematopoietic cell transplantation. The study's findings and limits: CD4 and CD8 repertoire contributions could not be separated without sorting.

Data came from immunoSEQ multiplex PCR; TCRdb stores just in-frame clones and leaves some out. Here the sample spans fewer than 15,000 clones, less than 60% being singletons. V lost 2 bases, J lost 0 bases, and 20 bases lay in between. Germline V gene data show CDR1 as SGHTA and CDR2 as FQGTGA. The CDR3 runs 18 residues. Concerning this clone itself: Its antigen is unknown.

The clonotype originates from a man in his fifties or sixties in good health. Some clones in this sample may be carry-over from other donors' samples. The specimen was peripheral blood mononuclear cells. The genes are TRBV7-3 and TRBJ2-7; D could derive from TRBD1 or TRBD2 (5 bases each). The CDR3 sequence is CASSLVPLGTASSYEQYF. In DNA form, the CDR3 reads TGTGCCAGCAGCTTAGTCCCGTTAGGGACCGCGAGCTCCTACGAGCAGTACTTC.